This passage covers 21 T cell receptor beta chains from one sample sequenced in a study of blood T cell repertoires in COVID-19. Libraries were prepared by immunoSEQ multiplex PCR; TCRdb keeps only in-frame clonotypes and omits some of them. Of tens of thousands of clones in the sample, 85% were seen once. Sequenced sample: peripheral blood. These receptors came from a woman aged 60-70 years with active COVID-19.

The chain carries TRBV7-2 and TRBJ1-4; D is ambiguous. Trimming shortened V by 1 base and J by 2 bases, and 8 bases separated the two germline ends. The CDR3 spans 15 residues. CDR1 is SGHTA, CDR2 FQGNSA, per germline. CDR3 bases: TGTGCCAGCAGCTTAGGCGGGATGACTAATGAAAAACTGTTTTTT. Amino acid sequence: CASSLGGMTNEKLFF.

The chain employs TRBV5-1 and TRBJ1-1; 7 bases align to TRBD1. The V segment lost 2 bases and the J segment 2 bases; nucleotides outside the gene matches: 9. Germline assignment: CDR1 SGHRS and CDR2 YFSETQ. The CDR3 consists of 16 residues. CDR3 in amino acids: CASSLRQGGSNTEAFF. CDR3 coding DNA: TGCGCCAGCAGCTTACGACAGGGAGGTAGTAACACTGAAGCTTTCTTT.

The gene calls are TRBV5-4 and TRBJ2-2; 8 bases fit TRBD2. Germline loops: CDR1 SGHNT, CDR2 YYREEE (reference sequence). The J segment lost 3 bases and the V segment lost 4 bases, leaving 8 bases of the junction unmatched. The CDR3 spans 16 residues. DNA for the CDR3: TGTGCCAGCAGCCCAGCAGCGGGAGACTACACCGGGGAGCTGTTTTTT. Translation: CASSPAAGDYTGELFF.

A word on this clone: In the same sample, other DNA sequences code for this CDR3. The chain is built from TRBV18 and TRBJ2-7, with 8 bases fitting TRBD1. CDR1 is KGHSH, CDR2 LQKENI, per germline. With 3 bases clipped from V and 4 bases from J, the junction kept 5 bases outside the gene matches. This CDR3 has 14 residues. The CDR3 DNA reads TGTGCCAGCTCACCCGGGACAGGATATTACGAGCAGTACTTC. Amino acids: CASSPGTGYYEQYF.

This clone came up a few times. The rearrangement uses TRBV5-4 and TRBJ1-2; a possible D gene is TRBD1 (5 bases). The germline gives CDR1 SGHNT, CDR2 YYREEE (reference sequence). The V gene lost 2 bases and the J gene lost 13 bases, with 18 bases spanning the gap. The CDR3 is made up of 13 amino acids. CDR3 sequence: CASSLRSRDSTTF. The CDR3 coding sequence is TGTGCCAGCAGCTTACGGTCCAGGGATTCTACCACCTTC.

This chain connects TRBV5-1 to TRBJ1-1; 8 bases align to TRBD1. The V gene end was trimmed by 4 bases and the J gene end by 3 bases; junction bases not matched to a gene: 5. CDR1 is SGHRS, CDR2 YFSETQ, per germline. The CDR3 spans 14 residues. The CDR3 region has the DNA TGCGCCAGCAGCGCGGGGACAGGCCACACTGAAGCTTTCTTT. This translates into CASSAGTGHTEAFF.

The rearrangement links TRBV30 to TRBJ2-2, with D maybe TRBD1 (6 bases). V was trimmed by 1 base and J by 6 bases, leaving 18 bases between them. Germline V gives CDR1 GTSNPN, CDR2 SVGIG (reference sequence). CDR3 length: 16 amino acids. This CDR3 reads CAWSAPGHLIAGELFF. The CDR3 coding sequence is TGTGCCTGGAGTGCCCCGGGACACCTAATCGCCGGGGAGCTGTTTTTT. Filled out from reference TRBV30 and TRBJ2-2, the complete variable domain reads SQTIHQWPATLVQPVGSPLSLECTVEGTSNPNLYWYRQAAGRGLQLLFYSVGIGQISSEVPQNLSASRPQDRQFILSSKKLLLSDSGFYLCAWSAPGHLIAGELFFGEGSRLTVL.

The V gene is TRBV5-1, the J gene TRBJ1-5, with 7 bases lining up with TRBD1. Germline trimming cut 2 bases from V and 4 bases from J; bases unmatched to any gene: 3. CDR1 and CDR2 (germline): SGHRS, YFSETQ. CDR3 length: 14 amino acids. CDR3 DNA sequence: TGCGCCAGCAGCTTTTCAGGGGGGAATCAGCCCCAGCATTTT. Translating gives CASSFSGGNQPQHF. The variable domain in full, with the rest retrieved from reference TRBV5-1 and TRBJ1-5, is KAGVTQTPRYLIKTRGQQVTLSCSPISGHRSVSWYQQTPGQGLQFLFEYFSETQRNKGNFPGRFSGRQFSNSRSEMNVSTLELGDSALYLCASSFSGGNQPQHFGDGTRLSIL.

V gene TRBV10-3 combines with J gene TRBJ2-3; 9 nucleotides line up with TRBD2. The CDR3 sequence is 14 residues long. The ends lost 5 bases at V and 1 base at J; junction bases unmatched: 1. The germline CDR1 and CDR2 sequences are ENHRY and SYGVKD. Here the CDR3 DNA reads TGTGCCATCAGTATAGCGGGAGGCACAGATACGCAGTATTTT. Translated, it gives CAISIAGGTDTQYF.

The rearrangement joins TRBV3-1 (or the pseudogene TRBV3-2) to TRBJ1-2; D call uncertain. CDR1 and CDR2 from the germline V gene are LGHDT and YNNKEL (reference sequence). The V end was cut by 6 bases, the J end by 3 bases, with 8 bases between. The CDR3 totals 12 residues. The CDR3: CASRGGDYGYTF. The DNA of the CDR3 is TGTGCCAGCAGGGGAGGCGACTATGGCTACACCTTC.

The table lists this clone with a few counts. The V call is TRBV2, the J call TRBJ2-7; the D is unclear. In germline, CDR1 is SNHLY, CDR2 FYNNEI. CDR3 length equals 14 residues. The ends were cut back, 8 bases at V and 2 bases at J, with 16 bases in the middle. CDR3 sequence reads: CASSVRYSAYEQYF. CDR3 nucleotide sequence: TGTGCCAGCTCTGTCCGTTACTCTGCCTACGAGCAGTACTTC. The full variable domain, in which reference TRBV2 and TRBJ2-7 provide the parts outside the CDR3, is EPEVTQTPSHQVTQMGQEVILRCVPISNHLYFYWYRQILGQKVEFLVSFYNNEISEKSEIFDDQFSVERPDGSNFTLKIRSTKLEDSAMYFCASSVRYSAYEQYFGPGTRLTVT.

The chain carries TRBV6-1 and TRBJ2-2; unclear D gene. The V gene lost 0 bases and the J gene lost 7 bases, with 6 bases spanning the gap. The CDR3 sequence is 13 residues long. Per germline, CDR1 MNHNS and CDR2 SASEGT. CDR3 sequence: CASSEARGGELFF. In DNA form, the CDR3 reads TGTGCCAGCAGTGAAGCGCGAGGCGGGGAGCTGTTTTTT.

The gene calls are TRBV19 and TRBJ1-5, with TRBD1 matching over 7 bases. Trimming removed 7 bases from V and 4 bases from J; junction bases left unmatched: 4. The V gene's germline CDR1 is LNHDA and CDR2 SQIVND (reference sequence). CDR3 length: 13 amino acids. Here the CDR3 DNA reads TGTGCCAGTACGGACAGGATTAATCAGCCCCAGCATTTT. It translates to CASTDRINQPQHF.

CDR3 protein: CASSAFSNQPQHF. In DNA form, the CDR3 reads TGTGCCAGCAGCGCGTTCAGCAATCAGCCCCAGCATTTT. J is TRBJ1-5 and V is TRBV7-3, with D hard to call. CDR1 is SGHTA and CDR2 is FQGTGA in the germline V gene. Trimming shortened V by 5 bases and J by 1 base, and 6 bases separated the two germline ends. The CDR3 is 13 amino acids. Drawing the rest from reference TRBV7-3 and TRBJ1-5, the complete variable domain is GAGVSQTPSNKVTEKGKYVELRCDPISGHTALYWYRQSLGQGPEFLIYFQGTGAADDSGLPNDRFFAVRPEGSVSTLKIQRTERGDSAVYLCASSAFSNQPQHFGDGTRLSIL.

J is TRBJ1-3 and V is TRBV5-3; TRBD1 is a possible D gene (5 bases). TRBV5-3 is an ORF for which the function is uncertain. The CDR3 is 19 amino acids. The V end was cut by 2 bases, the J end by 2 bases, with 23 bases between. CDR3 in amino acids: CARSFDSPQGRVPGNTIYF. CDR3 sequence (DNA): TGTGCCAGAAGCTTTGATTCCCCCCAGGGAAGGGTACCTGGAAACACCATATATTTT.

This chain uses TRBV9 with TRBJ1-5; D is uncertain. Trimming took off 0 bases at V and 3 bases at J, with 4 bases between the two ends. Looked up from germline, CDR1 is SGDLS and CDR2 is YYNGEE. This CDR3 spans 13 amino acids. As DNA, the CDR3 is TGTGCCAGCAGCGTAGGGGCCAATCAGCCCCAGCATTTT. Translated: CASSVGANQPQHF.

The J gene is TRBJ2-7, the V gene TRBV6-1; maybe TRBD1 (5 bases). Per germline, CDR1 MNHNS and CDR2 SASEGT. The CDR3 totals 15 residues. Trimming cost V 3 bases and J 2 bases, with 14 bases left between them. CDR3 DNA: TGTGCCAGCAGTGATCCCTCCAGGGTCACCTACGAGCAGTACTTC. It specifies CASSDPSRVTYEQYF.

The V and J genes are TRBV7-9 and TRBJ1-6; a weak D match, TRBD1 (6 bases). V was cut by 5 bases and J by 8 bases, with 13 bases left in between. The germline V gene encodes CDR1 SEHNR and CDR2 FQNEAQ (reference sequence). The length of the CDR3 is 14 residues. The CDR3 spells CASSLWTDHSPLHF. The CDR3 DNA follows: TGTGCCAGCAGCCTCTGGACAGACCATTCACCCCTCCACTTT.

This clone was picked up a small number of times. Here the CDR3 reads CASSLGTSGSYEQYF. CDR3 bases: TGTGCCAGCAGTCTAGGGACTAGCGGTTCCTACGAGCAGTACTTC. This rearrangement joins TRBV6-6 to TRBJ2-7, with TRBD2 matching 11 bases. Germline lookup yields CDR1 MNHNY and CDR2 SVGAGI (reference sequence). CDR3 size: 15 residues. With V trimmed by 5 bases and J by 1 base, 4 bases remained unmatched.

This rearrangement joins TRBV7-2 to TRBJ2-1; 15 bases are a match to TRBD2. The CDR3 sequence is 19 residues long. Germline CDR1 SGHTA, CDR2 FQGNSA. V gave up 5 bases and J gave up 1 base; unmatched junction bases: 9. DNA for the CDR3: TGTGCCAGCAGCATAAGGACTAGCGGGGGGGCCGGATCCTACAATGAGCAGTTCTTC. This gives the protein CASSIRTSGGAGSYNEQFF.

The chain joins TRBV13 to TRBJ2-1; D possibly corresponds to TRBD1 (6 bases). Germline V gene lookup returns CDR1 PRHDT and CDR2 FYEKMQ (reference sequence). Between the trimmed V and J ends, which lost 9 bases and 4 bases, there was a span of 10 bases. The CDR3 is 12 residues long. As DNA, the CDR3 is TGTGCCAGTGAAGGGGGTTACAATGAGCAGTTCTTC. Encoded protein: CASEGGYNEQFF. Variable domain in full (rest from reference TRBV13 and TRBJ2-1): AAGVIQSPRHLIKEKRETATLKCYPIPRHDTVYWYQQGPGQDPQFLISFYEKMQSDKGSIPDRFSAQQFSDYHSELNMSSLELGDSALYFCASEGGYNEQFFGPGTRLTVL.